This record looks at one T cell receptor beta chain sequence and its context. The antigen it binds to is not known. Base qualities are not at hand, and no much larger clone is one base apart. Sequences SNHLY (CDR1) and FYNNEI (CDR2) are obtained from the germline V gene. Including cysteine and phenylalanine, the CDR3 has 14 amino acids. Just the 42-base CDR3 DNA is kept, in frame starting at base 1. V was cut back by 4 bases and J by 6 bases, leaving a gap of 13 bases between them. The source of the sample is a study of OX40 agonist ivuxolimab in advanced cancers. Context from the whole study: Ivuxolimab was a fully human IgG2 agonistic monoclonal antibody targeting the costimulatory receptor OX40 (CD134). Intravenous ivuxolimab was administered to patients every 2 weeks at six dose levels: 0.01, 0.1, 0.3, 1.5, 3 and 10 mg/kg. The paper reports the monotherapy dose-escalation portion (N = 52 patients) of the phase I ivuxolimab trial. The point of sequencing TCRbeta in the periphery was to test whether ivuxolimab changed TCR sequence diversity and drove clonal T-cell expansion. In the dose-escalation cohort, 70% to 90% of patients were male, and the mean age was around 65 years with a range of roughly 20 to 79. Partial responses occurred in three dose-escalation patients, of whom one had hepatocellular carcinoma and two had cutaneous melanoma. Of the 50 or so patients in dose escalation, about 20 had hepatocellular carcinoma, some 15 had melanoma, 9 had renal cell carcinoma and 9 had head and neck cancer. Prior anti-PD-1, anti-PD-L1 or anti-CTLA-4 therapy was permitted, and approximately 40% of dose-escalation patients had received checkpoint inhibitors.

For sequencing of the TCRbeta CDR3 region, genomic DNA was extracted from the sorted cells. The immunoSEQ Assay was used to sequence the TCRbeta CDR3 regions. TCRdb re-hosts the immuneACCESS table, in-frame sequences only. Its copies lack some clones; in the studies checked, an unresolved V gene accounts for under half of them, and the cause for the rest is not known. In this sample the table shows 70,000 to 95,000 clones, about 88% of which occur a single time. Together, the top ten hold roughly 4% of the sample. Results the study describes overall, beyond this receptor: In partial responders in the 0.1-3.0 mg/kg groups, normalized peripheral clonal expansion was found to be among the lowest, especially among CD8+ T cells. On average, CD8+ T cells showed more expanded clones than CD4+ T cells after ivuxolimab. Low levels of normalized T-cell clonal expansion were also seen in some nonresponding patients. At doses from 0.1 to 3.0 mg/kg, clonal expansion was seen in both CD4+ and CD8+ blood T cells between baseline and week 6. The antigen specificity of the peripheral T cells that underwent clonal expansion was not determined.

The trial excluded patients who had a history of autoimmune disease or who were on systemic immunosuppression. Peripheral blood for TCR sequencing was collected from all dose cohorts at baseline, on cycle 4 day 1, and on cycle 7 day 1. The samples were taken from a phase I, first-in-human, multicenter, open-label dose-escalation trial of ivuxolimab. Adults with locally advanced or metastatic melanoma, renal cell carcinoma, hepatocellular carcinoma or head and neck squamous cell carcinoma were enrolled in the trial. CD4+ and CD8+ T cells were sorted separately from peripheral blood before TCR sequencing.

The sequences come from CD4+ or CD8+ T cells sorted from blood, collected in a trial of the OX40 agonist ivuxolimab. The TCR was taken from an adult with an advanced solid tumor such as melanoma, head and neck, liver or kidney cancer. The sequence joins TRBV2 to TRBJ1-5, with TRBD1 tentatively as D gene (5 bases match). At the DNA level, the sequence is TGTGCCAGCAGTGTATTCCAGGGCCGTCAGCCCCAGCATTTT. The resulting protein is CASSVFQGRQPQHF.